These 8 T cell receptor beta chains originate from one sample sequenced in a study of T cell repertoires in cytomegalovirus infection. TCRdb reprocessed the reads with MiXCR, giving one entry per CDR3 protein. Here the sample spans around 300,000 distinct CDR3 sequences, 20% to 25% being singletons. Which antigens these TCRs recognize remains unknown. The sample here was cultured PBMCs, taken from culture after CMV antigen stimulation. The source is a human donor in good health (CMV status not recorded). Some clones in this sample may be carry-over from other donors' samples.

The chain joins TRBV5-1 to TRBJ2-2; D perhaps matches TRBD2 (5 bases). V lost 4 bases and J 0 bases, leaving 10 bases between the germline ends. Germline CDR1 SGHRS, CDR2 YFSETQ. The CDR3 length is 15 residues. This chain's CDR3 is CASSPRTPNTGELFF. CDR3 DNA sequence: TGCGCCAGCAGCCCCCGGACTCCGAACACCGGGGAGCTGTTTTTT. Full variable domain (rest looked up from reference TRBV5-1 and TRBJ2-2): KAGVTQTPRYLIKTRGQQVTLSCSPISGHRSVSWYQQTPGQGLQFLFEYFSETQRNKGNFPGRFSGRQFSNSRSEMNVSTLELGDSALYLCASSPRTPNTGELFFGEGSRLTVL.

This clonotype was seen many times. The J gene is TRBJ1-2, the V gene TRBV7-8, with 10 bases identical to TRBD1. Germline CDR1 SGHVS, CDR2 FQNEAQ. V lost 5 bases, J lost 4 bases, and 7 bases stayed unmatched. The length of the CDR3 is 15 residues. The CDR3 here is CASSPRDRGIYGYTF. The DNA for the CDR3 is TGTGCCAGCAGCCCAAGGGACAGGGGAATCTATGGCTACACCTTC.

Comments on this clonotype: This may be a read error, as it is one base from a much larger clone. A read error is likely, as this CDR3 ends without the conserved phenylalanine or tryptophan. The rearrangement uses TRBV25-1 and TRBJ2-5; no firm D call. The germline gives CDR1 MGHDK, CDR2 SYGVNS. V lost 6 bases, J lost 0 bases, and 8 bases lay in between. The CDR3 loop spans 13 amino acids. The CDR3: CASRGPNQETQYL. In nucleotides, the CDR3 is TGTGCCAGCAGAGGGCCAAACCAAGAGACCCAGTACTTA.

This chain uses TRBV5-6 with TRBJ2-2; 9 nucleotides align to TRBD1. From germline, CDR1 is SGHDT and CDR2 YYEEEE. V lost 2 bases to trimming and J lost 7 bases; unmatched junction nucleotides: 9. This CDR3 is built from 16 residues. The CDR3 sequence: CASSFSGGTGFGELFF. The CDR3 coding sequence is TGTGCCAGCAGCTTTAGTGGCGGGACAGGGTTCGGGGAGCTGTTTTTT.

This clonotype was counted between two and nine times. The chain recombines TRBV18 with TRBJ2-3; D is perhaps TRBD1 (5 bases). Germline V gene sequence: CDR1 KGHSH, CDR2 LQKENI. The V and J ends lost 6 bases and 1 base respectively, with 14 bases between them. The CDR3 covers 15 residues. CDR3 sequence reads: CASSRRMTGTDTQYF. CDR3 DNA: TGTGCCAGCTCTAGGCGGATGACAGGCACAGATACGCAGTATTTT.

At least ten counts were recorded for this clonotype. The V and J genes are TRBV7-8 and TRBJ2-1; 15 bases match TRBD2. In germline, CDR1 is SGHVS, CDR2 FQNEAQ. The CDR3 length is 16 residues. J gave up 4 bases and V 6 bases, and 4 bases lay outside the gene matches. The CDR3 spells CASSRTSGRGYNEQFF. CDR3 nucleotide sequence: TGTGCCAGCAGTCGGACTAGCGGGAGGGGTTACAATGAGCAGTTCTTC.

The chain joins TRBV10-2 to TRBJ1-1; D remains ambiguous. The V and J ends lost 8 bases and 7 bases respectively, with 14 bases between them. Germline loops: CDR1 WSHSY, CDR2 SAAADI. The CDR3 consists of 12 residues. The CDR3 nucleotides read TGCGCCAGCGGCAATGAAGAAGGTGAAGCTTTCTTT. It codes for CASGNEEGEAFF.

The chain employs TRBV7-2 and TRBJ2-3; D is ambiguous. The V end lost 5 bases, the J end lost 5 bases, and 11 bases lay between the germline ends. In germline, CDR1 is SGHTA, CDR2 FQGNSA. This CDR3 contains 13 residues. CDR3 region: CASSPYSEDTQYF. CDR3 DNA: TGTGCCAGCAGCCCGTACAGTGAAGATACGCAGTATTTT.